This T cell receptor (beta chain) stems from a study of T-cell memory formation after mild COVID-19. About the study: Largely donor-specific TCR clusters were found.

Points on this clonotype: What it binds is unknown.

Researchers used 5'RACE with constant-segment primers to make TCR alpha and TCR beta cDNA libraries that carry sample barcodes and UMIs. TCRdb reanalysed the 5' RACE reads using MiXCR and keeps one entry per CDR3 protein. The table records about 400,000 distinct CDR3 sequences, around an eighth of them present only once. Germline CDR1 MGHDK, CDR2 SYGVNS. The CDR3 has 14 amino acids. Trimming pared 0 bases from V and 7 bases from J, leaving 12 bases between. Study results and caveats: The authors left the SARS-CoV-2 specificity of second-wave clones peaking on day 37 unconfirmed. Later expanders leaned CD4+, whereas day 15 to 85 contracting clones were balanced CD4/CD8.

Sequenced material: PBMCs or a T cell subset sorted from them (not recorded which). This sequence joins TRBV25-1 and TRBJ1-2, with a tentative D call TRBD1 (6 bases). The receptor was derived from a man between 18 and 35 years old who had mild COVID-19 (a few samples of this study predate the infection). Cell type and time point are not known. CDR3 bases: TGTGCCAGCAGTGAATATGCCGGGGGCCGTGGCTACACCTTC. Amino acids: CASSEYAGGRGYTF.